This T cell receptor (beta chain) was sequenced in a study of graft-versus-host responses after intestinal transplantation (dated by TCRdb to 2020 to 2023). Broadly, across the study: The transplants that recipients got were multivisceral, liver-intestinal, or isolated intestinal. Every recipient was given anti-thymocyte globulin induction, followed by 3 to 4 years of maintenance tacrolimus and steroids. After intestinal transplantation, graft-versus-host and host-versus-graft alloreactive T cell clones were followed in the graft, circulation and bone marrow using bulk TCR-beta CDR3 sequencing. To identify alloreactive clones, pre-transplant mixed lymphocyte reaction products were sequenced and compared with unstimulated pre-transplant donor and recipient T cells. The cohort enrolled 20 to 30 intestinal transplant recipients including one retransplant, and a few patients lacking pretransplant specimens were excluded. A peak of at least 4% donor T cells among recipient peripheral blood mononuclear cells was the definition used for donor T cell macrochimerism. Instead of going to the commercial service, samples from a few later patients were sequenced in-house on an Illumina MiSeq and processed with MiXCR.

Comment on this clone: Its target antigen remains unknown. Base quality data are lacking; no much larger clone is found one base away.

Reading the label with the study, this specimen's time point is: cells obtained before transplantation from donor or recipient. CD3+CD4+ and CD3+CD8+ populations were FACS-sorted from unstimulated pre-transplant donor and recipient cells taken from spleen or lymph nodes. Receptor amplification or capture employed the immunoSEQ multiplex PCR assay. For most patients, genomic DNA was isolated with the Qiagen DNeasy Blood and Tissue Kit and shipped frozen to Adaptive Biotechnologies for TCR sequencing. High-throughput TCR-beta CDR3 sequencing of genomic DNA from most patients was performed by Adaptive Biotechnologies. Regarding the original processing steps: Adaptive's ImmunoSEQ software was the source of the TCR sequencing data for fewer than 20 patients, while a few other patients were processed with MiXCR and VDJtools. CD4 versus CD8 sorting errors were corrected by removing sequences found in both subsets at a frequency ratio below 5:1. CDR3 nucleotide sequences shared by donor and recipient were removed because the origin of these sequences could not be assigned. To count as alloreactive, a clone needed at least 2-fold expansion over unstimulated cells and a minimum CFSE-low frequency of 0.002% (template counts) or 0.001% (read counts). Mappable clones were those detected in sequenced pre-transplant spleen, lymph node, or MLR CFSE-low populations of the donor or recipient. Cumulative frequency of alloreactive clones was calculated as a percentage of all sequences weighted by copy number. TCRdb took this table from immuneACCESS and kept in-frame rearrangements with V and J called. Such tables lack part of the clones; where checked against another copy, unresolved V genes explain under half of the gap, and the rest is unexplained. V and J calls and clone size are given by that table; D and trimming were obtained from the DNA. This sample holds about 130,000 clones; 92% were observed only once. The ten largest clones represent roughly 0.2% of the sample.

General study outcomes and caveats: High GvH to HvG T cell clonal ratios were observed in the allografts of patients with donor T cell macrochimerism. GvH clones turned up in recipient bone marrow, with some appearing earlier in ileal mucosa or blood, a pattern consistent with an intestinal mucosal origin. The relatively low number and heterogeneity of intestinal transplant patients limited the conclusions. Peak levels of circulating GvH clones were associated with declines in HvG clones early after transplant.

The TCR originated in a human donor who received an intestinal transplant. Here the sequenced sample was unstimulated CD4+ T cells sorted from spleen or lymph node cells, taken before intestinal transplant.

The nucleotides are TGTGCCAGCAGCGTAGGTATCACAGATACGCAGTATTTT. Its coded protein is CASSVGITDTQYF. The V and J segments used are TRBV9 and TRBJ2-3; a confident D gene designation cannot be given. V is cut by 0 bases and J by 2 bases, and the space between the germline ends is 4 bases. According to the germline V gene, CDR1 reads SGDLS and CDR2 reads YYNGEE. Including the terminal cysteine and phenylalanine, the CDR3 comprises 13 residues. Only the CDR3 part of the read is kept: 39 bases, read in frame from the first base.